This T cell receptor beta chain was sequenced in a study of T-cell memory formation after mild COVID-19. TCRdb re-derived calls from the 5' RACE reads in MiXCR, one entry per CDR3 protein. The sample consists of about 320,000 distinct CDR3 sequences, 13% to 15% of them appearing once. This clonotype was observed a handful of times. Its specificity is unknown. This CDR3 comprises 16 residues. The V gene lost 7 bases and the J gene lost 2 bases, with 18 bases spanning the gap. The germline V gene has CDR1 WSHSY and CDR2 SAAADI. General study points: Whether day 37 second-wave clones are SARS-CoV-2-specific was not confirmed. The study detected some responding clones in pre-infection memory, suggesting cross-reactive memory joined.

This chain joins TRBV10-2 and TRBJ1-3; D gene unclear. The sequence came from a man between 18 and 35 years old who had mild COVID-19 (a few samples of this study predate the infection). Cell type and time point are not known. The sequencing input was PBMCs or a T cell subset sorted from them (not recorded which). The CDR3 protein is CASTPGSPGPGNTIYF. The DNA for the CDR3 is TGCGCCAGCACTCCTGGGTCCCCGGGTCCTGGAAACACCATATATTTT.